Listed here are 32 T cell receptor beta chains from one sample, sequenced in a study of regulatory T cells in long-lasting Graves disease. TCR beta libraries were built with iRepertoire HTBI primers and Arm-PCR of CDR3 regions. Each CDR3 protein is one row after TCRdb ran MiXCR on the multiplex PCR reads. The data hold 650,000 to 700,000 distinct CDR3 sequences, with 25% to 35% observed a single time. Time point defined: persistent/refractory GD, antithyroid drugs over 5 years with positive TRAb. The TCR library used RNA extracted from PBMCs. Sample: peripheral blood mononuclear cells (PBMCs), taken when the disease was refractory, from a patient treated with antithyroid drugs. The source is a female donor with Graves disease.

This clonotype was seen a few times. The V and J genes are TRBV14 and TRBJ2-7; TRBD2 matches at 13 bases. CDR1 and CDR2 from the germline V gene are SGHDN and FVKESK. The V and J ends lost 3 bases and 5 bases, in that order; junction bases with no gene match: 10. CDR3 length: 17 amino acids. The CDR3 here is CASSHVLGLAGEDEQYF. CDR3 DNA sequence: TGTGCCAGCAGCCACGTCCTAGGACTAGCGGGAGAAGACGAGCAGTACTTC.

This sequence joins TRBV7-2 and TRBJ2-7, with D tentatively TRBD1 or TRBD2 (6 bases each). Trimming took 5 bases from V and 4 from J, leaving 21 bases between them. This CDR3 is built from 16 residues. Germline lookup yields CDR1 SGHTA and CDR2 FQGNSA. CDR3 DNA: TGTGCCAGCAGCCAAGCCCGGGGGCAGACTCGGTACGAGCAGTACTTC. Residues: CASSQARGQTRYEQYF.

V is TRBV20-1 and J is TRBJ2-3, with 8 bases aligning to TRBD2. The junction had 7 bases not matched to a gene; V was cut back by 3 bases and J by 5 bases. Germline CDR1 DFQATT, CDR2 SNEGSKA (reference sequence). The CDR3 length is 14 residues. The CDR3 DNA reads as TGCAGTGCTAGGGCCCGGGAGGGCCTAGATACGCAGTATTTT. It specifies CSARAREGLDTQYF.

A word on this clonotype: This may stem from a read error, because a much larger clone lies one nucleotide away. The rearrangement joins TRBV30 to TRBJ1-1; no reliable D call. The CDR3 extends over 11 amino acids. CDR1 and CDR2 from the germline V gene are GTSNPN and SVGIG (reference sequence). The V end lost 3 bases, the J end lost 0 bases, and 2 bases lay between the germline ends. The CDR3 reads CAWRVNTEAFF. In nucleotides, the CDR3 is TGTGCCTGGAGAGTGAACACTGAAGCTTTCTTT.

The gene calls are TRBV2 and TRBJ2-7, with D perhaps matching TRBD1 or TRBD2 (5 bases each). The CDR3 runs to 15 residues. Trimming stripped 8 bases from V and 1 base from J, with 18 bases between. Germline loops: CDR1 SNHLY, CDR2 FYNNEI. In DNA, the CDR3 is TGTGCCAGCGGGTCGGGACCTAGAAGGTCCTACGAGCAGTACTTC. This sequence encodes CASGSGPRRSYEQYF.

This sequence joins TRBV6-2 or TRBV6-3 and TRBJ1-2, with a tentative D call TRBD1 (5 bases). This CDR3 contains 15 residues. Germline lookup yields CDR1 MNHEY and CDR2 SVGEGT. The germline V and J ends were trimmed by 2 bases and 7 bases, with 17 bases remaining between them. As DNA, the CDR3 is TGTGCCAGCAGTTACGGGCAATCGGGACCCGGTGGCTACACCTTC. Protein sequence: CASSYGQSGPGGYTF.

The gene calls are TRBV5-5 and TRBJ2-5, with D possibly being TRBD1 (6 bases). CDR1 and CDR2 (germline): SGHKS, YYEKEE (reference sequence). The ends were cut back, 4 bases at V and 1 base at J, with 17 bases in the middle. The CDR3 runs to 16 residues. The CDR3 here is CASSPNITGSQETQYF. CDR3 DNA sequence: TGTGCCAGCAGCCCGAACATCACAGGGTCCCAAGAGACCCAGTACTTC.

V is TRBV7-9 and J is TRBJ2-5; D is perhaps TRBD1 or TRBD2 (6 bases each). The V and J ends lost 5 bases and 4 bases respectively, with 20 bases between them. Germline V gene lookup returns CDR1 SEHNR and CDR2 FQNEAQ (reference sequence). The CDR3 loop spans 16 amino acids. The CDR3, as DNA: TGTGCCAGCAGCCCCCCAGAGGGGGGTTTCGGAGAGACCCAGTACTTC. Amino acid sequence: CASSPPEGGFGETQYF. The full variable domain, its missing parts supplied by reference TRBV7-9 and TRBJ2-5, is DTGVSQNPRHKITKRGQNVTFRCDPISEHNRLYWYRQTLGQGPEFLTYFQNEAQLEKSRLLSDRFSAERPKGSFSTLEIQRTEQGDSAMYLCASSPPEGGFGETQYFGPGTRLLVL.

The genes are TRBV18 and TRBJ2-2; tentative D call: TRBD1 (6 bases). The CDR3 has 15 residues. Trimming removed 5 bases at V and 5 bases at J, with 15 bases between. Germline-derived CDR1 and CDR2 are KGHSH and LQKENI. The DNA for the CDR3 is TGTGCCAGCTCATTTAGTCAGGGGAAGACCGGGGAGCTGTTTTTT. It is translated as CASSFSQGKTGELFF. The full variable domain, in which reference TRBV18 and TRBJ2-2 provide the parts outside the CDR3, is NAGVMQNPRHLVRRRGQEARLRCSPMKGHSHVYWYRQLPEEGLKFMVYLQKENIIDESGMPKERFSAEFPKEGPSILRIQQVVRGDSAAYFCASSFSQGKTGELFFGEGSRLTVL.

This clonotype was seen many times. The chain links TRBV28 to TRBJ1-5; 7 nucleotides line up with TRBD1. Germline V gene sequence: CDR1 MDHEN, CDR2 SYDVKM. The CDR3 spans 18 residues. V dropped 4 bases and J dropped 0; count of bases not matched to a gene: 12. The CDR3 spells CASSSTGTVVYSNQPQHF. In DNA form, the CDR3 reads TGTGCCAGCAGTTCCACCGGGACAGTGGTGTATAGCAATCAGCCCCAGCATTTT.

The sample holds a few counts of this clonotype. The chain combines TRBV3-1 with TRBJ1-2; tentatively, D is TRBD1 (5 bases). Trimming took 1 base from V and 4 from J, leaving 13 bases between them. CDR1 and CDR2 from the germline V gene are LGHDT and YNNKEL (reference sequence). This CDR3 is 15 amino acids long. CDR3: CASSQAGPSFYGYTF. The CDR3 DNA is TGTGCCAGCAGCCAAGCAGGGCCTTCGTTCTATGGCTACACCTTC.

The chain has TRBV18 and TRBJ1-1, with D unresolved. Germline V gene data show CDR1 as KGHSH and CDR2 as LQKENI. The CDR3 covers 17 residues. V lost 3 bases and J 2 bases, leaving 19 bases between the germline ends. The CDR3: CASSPSYRARGNTEAFF. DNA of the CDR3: TGTGCCAGCTCACCTAGTTACCGGGCTAGAGGCAACACTGAAGCTTTCTTT.

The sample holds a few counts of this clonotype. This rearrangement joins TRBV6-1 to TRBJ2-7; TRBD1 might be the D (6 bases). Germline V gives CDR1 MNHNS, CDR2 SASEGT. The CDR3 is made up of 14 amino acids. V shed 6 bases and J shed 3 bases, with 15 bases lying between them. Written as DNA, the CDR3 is TGTGCCAGCAGAATCACGACAGGCGACTACGAGCAGTACTTC. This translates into CASRITTGDYEQYF.

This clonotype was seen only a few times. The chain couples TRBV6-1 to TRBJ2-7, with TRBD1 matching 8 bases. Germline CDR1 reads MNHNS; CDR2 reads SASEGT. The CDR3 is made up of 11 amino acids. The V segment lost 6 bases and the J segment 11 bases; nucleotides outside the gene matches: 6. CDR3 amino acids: CASRGDRTEYF. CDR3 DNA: TGTGCCAGCAGGGGGGACAGGACGGAGTACTTC.

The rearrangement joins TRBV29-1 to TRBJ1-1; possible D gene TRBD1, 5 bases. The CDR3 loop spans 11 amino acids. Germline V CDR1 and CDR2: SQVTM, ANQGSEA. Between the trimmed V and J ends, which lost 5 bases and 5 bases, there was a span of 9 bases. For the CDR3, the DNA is TGCAGCGTTCAAAAGGGGACTGAAGCTTTCTTT. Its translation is CSVQKGTEAFF.

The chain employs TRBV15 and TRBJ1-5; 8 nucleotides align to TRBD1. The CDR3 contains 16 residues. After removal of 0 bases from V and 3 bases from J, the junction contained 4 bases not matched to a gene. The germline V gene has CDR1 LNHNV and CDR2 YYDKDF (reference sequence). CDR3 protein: CATSRDRTGTNQPQHF. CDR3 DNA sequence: TGTGCCACCAGCAGAGATCGGACAGGGACCAATCAGCCCCAGCATTTT.

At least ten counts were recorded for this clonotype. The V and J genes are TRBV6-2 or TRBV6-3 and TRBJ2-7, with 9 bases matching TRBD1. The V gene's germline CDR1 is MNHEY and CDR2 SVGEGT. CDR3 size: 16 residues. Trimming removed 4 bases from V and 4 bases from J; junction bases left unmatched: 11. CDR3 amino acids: CASSLLPGTGHYEQYF. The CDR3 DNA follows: TGTGCCAGCAGTTTACTACCCGGGACAGGGCATTACGAGCAGTACTTC.

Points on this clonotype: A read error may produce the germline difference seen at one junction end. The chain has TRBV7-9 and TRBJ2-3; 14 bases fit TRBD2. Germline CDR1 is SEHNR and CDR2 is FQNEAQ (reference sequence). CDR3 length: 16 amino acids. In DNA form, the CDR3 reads TGCGCCAGCAGCCAAGCGACTAGCGGGAGGGCAGATACGCAGTATTTT. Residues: CASSQATSGRADTQYF.

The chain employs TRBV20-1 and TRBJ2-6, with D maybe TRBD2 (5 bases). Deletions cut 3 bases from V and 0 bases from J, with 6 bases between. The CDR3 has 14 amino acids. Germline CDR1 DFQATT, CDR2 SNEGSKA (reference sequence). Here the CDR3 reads CSARGDSGANVLTF. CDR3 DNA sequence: TGCAGTGCTAGGGGAGACTCTGGGGCCAACGTCCTGACTTTC.

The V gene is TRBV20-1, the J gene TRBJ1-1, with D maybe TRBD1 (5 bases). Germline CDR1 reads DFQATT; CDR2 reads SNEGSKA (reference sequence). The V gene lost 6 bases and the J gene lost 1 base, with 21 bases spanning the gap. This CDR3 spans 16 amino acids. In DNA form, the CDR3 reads TGCAGTGCCAAGGCAGGGATAACCTCAAGGAACACTGAAGCTTTCTTT. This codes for CSAKAGITSRNTEAFF.

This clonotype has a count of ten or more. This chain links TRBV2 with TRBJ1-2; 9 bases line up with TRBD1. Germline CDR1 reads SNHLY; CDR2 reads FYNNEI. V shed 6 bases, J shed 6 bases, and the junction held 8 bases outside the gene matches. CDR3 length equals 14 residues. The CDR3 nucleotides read TGTGCCAGCAGCGAACAGGGGGCGATCGATGGCTACACCTTC. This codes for CASSEQGAIDGYTF. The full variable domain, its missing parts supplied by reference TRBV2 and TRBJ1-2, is EPEVTQTPSHQVTQMGQEVILRCVPISNHLYFYWYRQILGQKVEFLVSFYNNEISEKSEIFDDQFSVERPDGSNFTLKIRSTKLEDSAMYFCASSEQGAIDGYTFGSGTRLTVV.

The CDR3 region has the DNA TGTGCCAGCAGTATCCGGGACAGGCCCAATAGCAATCAGCCCCAGCATTTT. Its protein is CASSIRDRPNSNQPQHF. The V call is TRBV28, the J call TRBJ1-5, with 8 positions matching TRBD1. V dropped 5 bases and J dropped 0; count of bases not matched to a gene: 9. Looked up from germline, CDR1 is MDHEN and CDR2 is SYDVKM. CDR3 length equals 17 residues.

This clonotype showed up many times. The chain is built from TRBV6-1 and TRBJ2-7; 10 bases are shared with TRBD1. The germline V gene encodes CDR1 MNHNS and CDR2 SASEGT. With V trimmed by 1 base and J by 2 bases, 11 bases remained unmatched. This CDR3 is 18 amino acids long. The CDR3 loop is CASSEVRTGGRFAYEQYF. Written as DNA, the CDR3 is TGTGCCAGCAGTGAAGTAAGGACAGGGGGTAGGTTCGCCTACGAGCAGTACTTC.

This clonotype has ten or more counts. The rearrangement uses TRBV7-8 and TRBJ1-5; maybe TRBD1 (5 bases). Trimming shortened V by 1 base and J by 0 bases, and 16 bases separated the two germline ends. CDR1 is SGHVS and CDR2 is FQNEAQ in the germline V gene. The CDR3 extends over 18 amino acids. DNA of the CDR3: TGTGCCAGCAGCTTAGTAGGGGCCGGCGGGAATAGCAATCAGCCCCAGCATTTT. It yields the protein CASSLVGAGGNSNQPQHF.

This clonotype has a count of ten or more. The CDR3 is CASSLSSGKETQYF. As DNA, the CDR3 is TGTGCCAGCAGCCTCTCTAGCGGGAAAGAGACCCAGTACTTC. The rearrangement links TRBV27 to TRBJ2-5; 9 bases are a match to TRBD2. The V segment lost 6 bases and the J segment 3 bases; nucleotides outside the gene matches: 5. The CDR3 spans 14 residues. Germline V gene data show CDR1 as MNHEY and CDR2 as SMNVEV (reference sequence).

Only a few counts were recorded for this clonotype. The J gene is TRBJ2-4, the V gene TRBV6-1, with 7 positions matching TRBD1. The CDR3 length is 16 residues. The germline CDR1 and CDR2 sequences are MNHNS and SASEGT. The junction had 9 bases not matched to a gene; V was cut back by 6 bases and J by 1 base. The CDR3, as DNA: TGTGCCAGCAGCCCCGGGACAGCGAGTGCCAAAAACATTCAGTACTTC. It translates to CASSPGTASAKNIQYF.

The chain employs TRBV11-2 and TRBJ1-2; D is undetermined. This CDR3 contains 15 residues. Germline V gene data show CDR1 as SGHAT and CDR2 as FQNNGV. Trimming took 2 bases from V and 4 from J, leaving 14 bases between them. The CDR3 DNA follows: TGTGCCAGCAGCTTATACGGGGATCCGGCCTATGGCTACACCTTC. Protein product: CASSLYGDPAYGYTF.

CDR3 in DNA: TGCAGTGCCCAAGGGACCGTTAACACTGAAGCTTTCTTT. Translated, it gives CSAQGTVNTEAFF. The chain uses TRBV20-1 and TRBJ1-1, with TRBD1 as a possible D gene (5 bases). V lost 6 bases to trimming and J lost 2 bases, with 13 bases between them. The CDR3 totals 13 residues. The germline V gene has CDR1 DFQATT and CDR2 SNEGSKA (reference sequence).

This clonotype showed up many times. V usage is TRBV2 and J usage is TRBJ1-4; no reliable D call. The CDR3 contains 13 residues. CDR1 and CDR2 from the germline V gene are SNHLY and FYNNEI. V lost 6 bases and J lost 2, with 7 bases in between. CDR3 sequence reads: CASSGRTNEKLFF. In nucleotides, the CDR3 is TGTGCCAGCAGCGGCAGGACTAATGAAAAACTGTTTTTT.

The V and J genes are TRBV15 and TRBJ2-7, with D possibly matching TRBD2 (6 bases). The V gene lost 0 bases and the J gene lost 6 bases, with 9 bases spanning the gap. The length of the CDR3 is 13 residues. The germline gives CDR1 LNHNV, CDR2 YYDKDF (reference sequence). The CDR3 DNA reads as TGTGCCACCAGCAGAGATTACGGGGGCGAGCAGTACTTC. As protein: CATSRDYGGEQYF.

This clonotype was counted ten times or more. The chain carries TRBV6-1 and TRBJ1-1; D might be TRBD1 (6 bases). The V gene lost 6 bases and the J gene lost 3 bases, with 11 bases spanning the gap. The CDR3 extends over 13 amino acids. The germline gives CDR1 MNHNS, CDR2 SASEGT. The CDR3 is CASRQGMDTEAFF. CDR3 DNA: TGTGCCAGCAGGCAGGGGATGGACACTGAAGCTTTCTTT.

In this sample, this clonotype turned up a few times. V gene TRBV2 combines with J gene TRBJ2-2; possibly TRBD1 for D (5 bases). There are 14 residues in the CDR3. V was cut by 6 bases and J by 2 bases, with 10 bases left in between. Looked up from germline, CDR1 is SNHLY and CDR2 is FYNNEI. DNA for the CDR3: TGTGCCAGCAGGGGGCGCAGAAACACCGGGGAGCTGTTTTTT. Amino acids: CASRGRRNTGELFF.